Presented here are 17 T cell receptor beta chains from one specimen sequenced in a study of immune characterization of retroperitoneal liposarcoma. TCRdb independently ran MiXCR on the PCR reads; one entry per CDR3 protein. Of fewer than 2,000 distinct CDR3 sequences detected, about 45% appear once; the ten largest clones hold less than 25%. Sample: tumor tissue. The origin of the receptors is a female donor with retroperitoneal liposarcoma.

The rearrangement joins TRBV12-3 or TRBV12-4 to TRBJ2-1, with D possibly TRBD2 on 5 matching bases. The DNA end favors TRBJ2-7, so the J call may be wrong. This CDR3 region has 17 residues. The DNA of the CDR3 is TGTGCCAGCAGTTTAGGGGATAGCGCCAGCTCCTACAATGAGCAGTACTTC. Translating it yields CASSLGDSASSYNEQYF.

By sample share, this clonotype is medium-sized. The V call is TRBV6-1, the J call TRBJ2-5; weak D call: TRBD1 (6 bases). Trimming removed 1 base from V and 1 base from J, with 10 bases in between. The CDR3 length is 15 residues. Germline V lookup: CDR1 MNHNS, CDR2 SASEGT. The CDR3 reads CASSEGSGAQETQYF. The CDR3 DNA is TGTGCCAGCAGTGAAGGGTCAGGGGCCCAAGAGACCCAGTACTTC.

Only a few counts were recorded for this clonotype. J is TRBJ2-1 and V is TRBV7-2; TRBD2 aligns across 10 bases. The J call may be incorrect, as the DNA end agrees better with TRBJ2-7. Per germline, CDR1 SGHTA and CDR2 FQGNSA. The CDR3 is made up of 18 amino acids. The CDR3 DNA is TGTGCCAGCAGCTTAGCTTCTAGCGGGAGTTCCTACTCCTACGAGCAGTACTTC. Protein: CASSLASSGSSYSYEQYF.

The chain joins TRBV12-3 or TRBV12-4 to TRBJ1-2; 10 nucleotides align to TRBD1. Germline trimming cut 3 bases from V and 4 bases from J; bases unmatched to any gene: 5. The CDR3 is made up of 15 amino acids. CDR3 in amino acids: CASSFSTGGSYGYTF. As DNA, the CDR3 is TGTGCCAGCAGTTTCTCGACAGGGGGCTCCTATGGCTACACCTTC.

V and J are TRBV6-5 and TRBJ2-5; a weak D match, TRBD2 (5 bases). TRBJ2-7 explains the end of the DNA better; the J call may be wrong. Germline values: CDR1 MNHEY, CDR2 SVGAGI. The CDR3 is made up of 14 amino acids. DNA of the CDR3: TGTGCCAGCGGATTACCAGGACTGAAGTACGAGCAGTACTTC. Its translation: CASGLPGLKYEQYF.

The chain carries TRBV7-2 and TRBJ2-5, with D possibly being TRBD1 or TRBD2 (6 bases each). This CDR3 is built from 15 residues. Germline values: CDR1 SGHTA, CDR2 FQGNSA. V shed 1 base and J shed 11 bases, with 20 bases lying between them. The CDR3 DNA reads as TGTGCCAGCAGCTTAGACGGGGGCCTGTACAATGAGCAGTACTTC. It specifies CASSLDGGLYNEQYF.

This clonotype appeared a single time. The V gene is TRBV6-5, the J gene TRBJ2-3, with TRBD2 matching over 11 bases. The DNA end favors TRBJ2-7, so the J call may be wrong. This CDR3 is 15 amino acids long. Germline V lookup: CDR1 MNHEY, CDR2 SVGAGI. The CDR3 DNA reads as TGTGCCAGCAGGGTTACTAGCGGGAGTGGGTACGAGCAGTACTTC. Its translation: CASRVTSGSGYEQYF.

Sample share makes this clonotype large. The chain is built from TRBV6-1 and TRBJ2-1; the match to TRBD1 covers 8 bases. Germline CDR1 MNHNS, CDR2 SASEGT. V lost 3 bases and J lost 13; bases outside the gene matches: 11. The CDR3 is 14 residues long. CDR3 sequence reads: CASSESGGIETQFF. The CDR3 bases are TGTGCCAGCAGTGAGTCAGGGGGCATAGAGACCCAGTTCTTC.

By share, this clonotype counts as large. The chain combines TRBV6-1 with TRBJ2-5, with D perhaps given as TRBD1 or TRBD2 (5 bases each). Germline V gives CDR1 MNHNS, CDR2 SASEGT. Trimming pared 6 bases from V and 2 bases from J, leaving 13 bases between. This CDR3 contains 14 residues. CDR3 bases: TGTGCCAGCAGCCGGGACCCTGATCAAGAGACCCAGTACTTC. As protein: CASSRDPDQETQYF.

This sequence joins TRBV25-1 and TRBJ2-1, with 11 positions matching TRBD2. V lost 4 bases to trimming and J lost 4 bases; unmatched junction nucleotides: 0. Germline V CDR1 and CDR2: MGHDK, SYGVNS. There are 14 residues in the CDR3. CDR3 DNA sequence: TGTGCCAGCAGTGTAGCGGGAGGGTACAATGAGCAGTTCTTC. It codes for CASSVAGGYNEQFF.

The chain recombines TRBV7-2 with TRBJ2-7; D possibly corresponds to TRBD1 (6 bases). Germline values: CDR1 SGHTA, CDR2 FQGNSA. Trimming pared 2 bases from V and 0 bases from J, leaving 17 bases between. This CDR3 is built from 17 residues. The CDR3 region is CASSLFVSTGYSYEQYF. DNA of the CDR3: TGTGCCAGCAGCTTATTCGTGTCGACAGGCTACTCCTACGAGCAGTACTTC.

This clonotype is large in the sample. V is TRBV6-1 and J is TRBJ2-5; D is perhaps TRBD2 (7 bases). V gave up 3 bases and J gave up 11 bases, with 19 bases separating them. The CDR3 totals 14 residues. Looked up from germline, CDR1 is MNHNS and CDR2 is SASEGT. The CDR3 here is CASSDRGASVKQYF. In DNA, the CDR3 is TGTGCCAGCAGTGATCGGGGGGCCAGCGTTAAGCAGTACTTC.

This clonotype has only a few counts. The DNA of the CDR3 is TGTGCCAGCAGCCCCGTTGCGAGCGGGAACCTCAATGAGCAGTTCTTC. This encodes CASSPVASGNLNEQFF. V and J are TRBV6-5 and TRBJ2-1; 7 bases match TRBD2. From germline, CDR1 is MNHEY and CDR2 SVGAGI. The CDR3 consists of 16 residues. The V segment lost 6 bases and the J segment 6 bases; nucleotides outside the gene matches: 14.

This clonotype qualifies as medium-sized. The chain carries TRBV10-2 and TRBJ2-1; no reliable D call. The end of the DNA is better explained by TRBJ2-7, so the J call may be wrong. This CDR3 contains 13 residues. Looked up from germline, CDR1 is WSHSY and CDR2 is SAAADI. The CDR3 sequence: CASSETPPPEQYF. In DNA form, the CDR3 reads TGCGCCAGCAGTGAAACACCTCCCCCCGAGCAGTACTTC.

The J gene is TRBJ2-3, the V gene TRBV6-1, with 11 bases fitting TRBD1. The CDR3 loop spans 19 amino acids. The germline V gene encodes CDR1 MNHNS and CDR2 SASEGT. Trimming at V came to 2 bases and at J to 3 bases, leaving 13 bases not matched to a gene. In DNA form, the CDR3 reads TGTGCCAGCAGTGAACTAAGTTCCCCGGGACAGGGGGTGACAGATACGCAGTATTTT. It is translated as CASSELSSPGQGVTDTQYF.

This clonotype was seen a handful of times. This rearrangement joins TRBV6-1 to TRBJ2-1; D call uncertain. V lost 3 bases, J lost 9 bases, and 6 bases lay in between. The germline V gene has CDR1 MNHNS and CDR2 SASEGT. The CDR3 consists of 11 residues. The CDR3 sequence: CASSDKSEQFF. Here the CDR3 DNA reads TGTGCCAGCAGTGACAAGAGTGAGCAGTTCTTC.

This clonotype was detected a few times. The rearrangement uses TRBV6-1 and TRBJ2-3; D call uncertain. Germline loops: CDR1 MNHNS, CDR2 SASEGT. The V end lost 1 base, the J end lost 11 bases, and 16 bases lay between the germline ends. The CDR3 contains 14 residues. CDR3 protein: CASSEEYGTYEQYF. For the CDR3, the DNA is TGTGCCAGCAGTGAAGAGTACGGAACCTACGAGCAGTATTTT.